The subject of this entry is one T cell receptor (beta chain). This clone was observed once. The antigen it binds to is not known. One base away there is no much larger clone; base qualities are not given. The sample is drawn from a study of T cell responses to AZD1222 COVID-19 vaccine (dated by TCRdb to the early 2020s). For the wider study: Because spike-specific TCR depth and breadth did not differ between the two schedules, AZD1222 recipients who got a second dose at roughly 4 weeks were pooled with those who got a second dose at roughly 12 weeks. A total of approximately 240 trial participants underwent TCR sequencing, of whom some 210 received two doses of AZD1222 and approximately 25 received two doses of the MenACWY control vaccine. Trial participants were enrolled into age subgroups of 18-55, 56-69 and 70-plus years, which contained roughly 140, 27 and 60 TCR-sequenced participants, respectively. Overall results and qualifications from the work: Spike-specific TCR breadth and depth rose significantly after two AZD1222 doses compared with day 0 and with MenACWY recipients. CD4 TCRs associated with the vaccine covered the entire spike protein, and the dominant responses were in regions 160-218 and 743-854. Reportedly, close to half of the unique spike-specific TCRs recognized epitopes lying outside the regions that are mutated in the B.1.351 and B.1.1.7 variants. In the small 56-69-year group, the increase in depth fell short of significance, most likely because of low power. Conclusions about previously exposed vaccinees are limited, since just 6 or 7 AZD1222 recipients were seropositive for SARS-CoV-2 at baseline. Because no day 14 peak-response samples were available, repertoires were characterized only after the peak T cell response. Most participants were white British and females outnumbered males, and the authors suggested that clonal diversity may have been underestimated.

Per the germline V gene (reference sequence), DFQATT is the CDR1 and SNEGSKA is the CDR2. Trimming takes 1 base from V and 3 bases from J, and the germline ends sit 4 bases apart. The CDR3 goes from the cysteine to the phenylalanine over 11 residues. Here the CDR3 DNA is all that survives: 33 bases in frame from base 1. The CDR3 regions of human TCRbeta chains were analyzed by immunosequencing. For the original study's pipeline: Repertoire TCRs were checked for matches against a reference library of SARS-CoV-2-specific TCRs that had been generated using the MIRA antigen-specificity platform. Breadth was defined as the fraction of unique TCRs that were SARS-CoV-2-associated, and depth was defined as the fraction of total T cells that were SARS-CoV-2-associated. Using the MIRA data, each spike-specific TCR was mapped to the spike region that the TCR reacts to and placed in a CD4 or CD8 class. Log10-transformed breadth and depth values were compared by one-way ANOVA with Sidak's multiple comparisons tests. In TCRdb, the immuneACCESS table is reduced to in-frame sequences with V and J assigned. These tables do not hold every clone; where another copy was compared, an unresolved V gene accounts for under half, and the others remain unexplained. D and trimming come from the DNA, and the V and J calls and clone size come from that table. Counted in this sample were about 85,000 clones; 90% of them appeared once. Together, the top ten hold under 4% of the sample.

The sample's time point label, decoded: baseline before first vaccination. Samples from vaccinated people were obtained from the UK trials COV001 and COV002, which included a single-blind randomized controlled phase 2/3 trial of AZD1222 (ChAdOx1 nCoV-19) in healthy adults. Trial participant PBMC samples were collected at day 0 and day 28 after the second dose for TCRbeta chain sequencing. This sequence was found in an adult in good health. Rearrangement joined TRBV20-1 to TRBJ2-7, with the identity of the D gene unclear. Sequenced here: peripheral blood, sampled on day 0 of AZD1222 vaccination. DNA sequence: TGCAGTGCTAGAGGGGGCTACGAGCAGTACTTC. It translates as CSARGGYEQYF.